These 10 T cell receptor beta chains were sequenced from one sample in a study of cytomegalovirus exposure and HLA in healthy donors. PCR used 60 Vbeta primers and 13 Jbeta primers. The method was immunoSEQ multiplex PCR; TCRdb's version includes in-frame clones alone and lacks a portion of them. The repertoire holds approximately 120,000 clones, with 78% as singletons. What was sequenced was PBMCs. The origin of the receptors is a man aged 35-49 years in good health and CMV-seronegative.

The chain carries TRBV11-2 and TRBJ2-3; 8 nucleotides align to TRBD1. The germline V gene encodes CDR1 SGHAT and CDR2 FQNNGV. The CDR3 is 15 residues long. V trimming: 5 bases; J trimming: 2 bases; junction bases outside the gene matches: 6. DNA for the CDR3: TGTGCCAGCAGCAACCGACAGGGGCCCACAGATACGCAGTATTTT. Amino acid sequence: CASSNRQGPTDTQYF.

The chain recombines TRBV9 with TRBJ2-5; 7 bases agree with TRBD2. Trimming took 0 bases from V and 0 from J; bases not matched to a gene: 8. The CDR3 loop spans 17 amino acids. Germline V lookup: CDR1 SGDLS, CDR2 YYNGEE. CDR3 coding DNA: TGTGCCAGCAGCGTAGCAGTCCAAGCGGGGTACCAAGAGACCCAGTACTTC. As protein: CASSVAVQAGYQETQYF.

This clone has only a few counts. The V call is TRBV11-2, the J call TRBJ2-7, with no clear D. The CDR3 extends over 12 amino acids. Germline assignment: CDR1 SGHAT and CDR2 FQNNGV. The germline V and J ends were trimmed by 5 bases and 0 bases, with 5 bases remaining between them. The CDR3 DNA sequence: TGTGCCAGCAGCCCTAGCTCCTACGAGCAGTACTTC. Its translation: CASSPSSYEQYF.

This clone was observed a single time. The chain links TRBV28 to TRBJ1-1, with 10 nucleotides matching TRBD1. The germline V gene has CDR1 MDHEN and CDR2 SYDVKM. Trimming at V came to 3 bases and at J to 5 bases, leaving 12 bases not matched to a gene. The CDR3 sequence is 17 residues long. The CDR3 DNA reads as TGTGCCAGCAGTTTCAGGGACAGGGGCCGGGGTTCAACTGAAGCTTTCTTT. It is translated as CASSFRDRGRGSTEAFF. Drawing the rest from reference TRBV28 and TRBJ1-1, the complete variable domain is DVKVTQSSRYLVKRTGEKVFLECVQDMDHENMFWYRQDPGLGLRLIYFSYDVKMKEKGDIPEGYSVSREKKERFSLILESASTNQTSMYLCASSFRDRGRGSTEAFFGQGTRLTVV.

The V gene is TRBV29-1, the J gene TRBJ1-4; D might be TRBD1 (6 bases). V lost 6 bases, J lost 6 bases, and 14 bases lay in between. Germline assignment: CDR1 SQVTM and CDR2 ANQGSEA. This CDR3 has 13 residues. The CDR3 DNA sequence: TGCAGCGTATCGGGACAACAGGATGAAAAACTGTTTTTT. Its translation is CSVSGQQDEKLFF.

The rearrangement joins TRBV4-2 to TRBJ2-2, with a tentative D call TRBD1 (5 bases). The germline V and J ends were trimmed by 0 bases and 6 bases, with 8 bases remaining between them. CDR1 is LGHNA, CDR2 YNFKEQ, per germline. The CDR3 length is 14 residues. The chain's CDR3 is CASSQEGVSGELFF. The DNA of the CDR3 is TGTGCCAGCAGCCAAGAAGGGGTGTCCGGGGAGCTGTTTTTT.

The table lists this clone with a few counts. J is TRBJ1-1 and V is TRBV7-2, with no clear D. The CDR3 runs 15 residues. V was pared by 2 bases and J by 0 bases, with 10 bases between. Germline V gene lookup returns CDR1 SGHTA and CDR2 FQGNSA. CDR3 DNA sequence: TGTGCCAGCAGCTTACAGGCCCTTATGAACACTGAAGCTTTCTTT. Translation: CASSLQALMNTEAFF. The whole variable domain, remainder taken from reference TRBV7-2 and TRBJ1-1, is GAGVSQSPSNKVTEKGKDVELRCDPISGHTALYWYRQSLGQGLEFLIYFQGNSAPDKSGLPSDRFSAERTGGSVSTLTIQRTQQEDSAVYLCASSLQALMNTEAFFGQGTRLTVV.

The chain recombines TRBV28 with TRBJ1-5, with 9 bases lining up with TRBD1. Germline V CDR1 and CDR2: MDHEN, SYDVKM. The V and J ends lost 4 bases and 5 bases, in that order; junction bases with no gene match: 12. The CDR3 has 17 amino acids. CDR3 loop: CASSSPPGTGKDQPQHF. Written as DNA, the CDR3 is TGTGCCAGCAGTTCTCCCCCCGGGACAGGGAAGGATCAGCCCCAGCATTTT.

The CDR3 DNA is TGTGCCAGCAGCAGTATGGCAGGCCGGTTTGAAGCTTTCTTT. Translation: CASSSMAGRFEAFF. The chain joins TRBV5-4 to TRBJ1-1; D gene uncertain. V shed 4 bases and J shed 7 bases, with 17 bases lying between them. The CDR3 is made up of 14 amino acids. CDR1 is SGHNT, CDR2 YYREEE, per germline (reference sequence).

The V call is TRBV5-4, the J call TRBJ2-2; 11 nucleotides line up with TRBD1. From germline, CDR1 is SGHNT and CDR2 YYREEE (reference sequence). The V gene end was trimmed by 2 bases and the J gene end by 6 bases; junction bases not matched to a gene: 3. The CDR3 is 15 amino acids. This chain's CDR3 is CASSFRGQGAGELFF. DNA of the CDR3: TGTGCCAGCAGCTTTAGGGGACAGGGGGCCGGGGAGCTGTTTTTT.